The 17 T cell receptor beta chains below were found in one sample sequenced in a study of blood T cell repertoires in COVID-19. Assay used: immunoSEQ multiplex PCR; TCRdb lists only in-frame clones, some missing. The table has approximately 280,000 clones, 85% seen once. The sample consisted of peripheral blood. These receptors originate from a middle-aged man with active or convalescent COVID-19.

The CDR3 nucleotides read TGCGCCAGCAGCTTGGCCCCCGGACAGGCAACAGATACGCAGTATTTT. It encodes CASSLAPGQATDTQYF. The chain links TRBV5-1 to TRBJ2-3, with TRBD1 matching 7 bases. The CDR3 runs 16 residues. Germline assignment: CDR1 SGHRS and CDR2 YFSETQ. The ends lost 0 bases at V and 3 bases at J; junction bases unmatched: 7. Full variable domain (remainder filled in from reference TRBV5-1 and TRBJ2-3): KAGVTQTPRYLIKTRGQQVTLSCSPISGHRSVSWYQQTPGQGLQFLFEYFSETQRNKGNFPGRFSGRQFSNSRSEMNVSTLELGDSALYLCASSLAPGQATDTQYFGPGTRLTVL.

CDR3 bases: TGTGCCATCAGTGAGTCCTGGACAGGGGGTTCCTACAATGAGCAGTTCTTC. It yields the protein CAISESWTGGSYNEQFF. The chain links TRBV10-3 to TRBJ2-1, with 10 bases lining up with TRBD1. CDR1 and CDR2 (germline): ENHRY, SYGVKD. V lost 0 bases and J lost 1; bases outside the gene matches: 3. The length of the CDR3 is 17 residues.

The V gene is TRBV5-8, the J gene TRBJ2-1; 7 positions match TRBD2. CDR1 and CDR2 (germline): SGHTS, YDEGEE. The CDR3 has 17 residues. The V segment lost 4 bases and the J segment 3 bases; nucleotides outside the gene matches: 13. CDR3 sequence: CASSTPRAGTFYNEQFF. The CDR3 bases are TGTGCCAGCAGCACCCCACGAGCGGGAACGTTCTACAATGAGCAGTTCTTC.

The rearrangement joins TRBV14 to TRBJ2-7, with a tentative D call TRBD2 (6 bases). The CDR3 covers 13 residues. V was clipped by 3 bases and J by 8 bases, with 14 bases between them. CDR1 is SGHDN, CDR2 FVKESK, per germline. CDR3 amino acids: CASSQGPGGKQYF. Here the CDR3 DNA reads TGTGCCAGCAGCCAGGGACCCGGGGGTAAGCAGTACTTC.

The chain combines TRBV7-2 with TRBJ2-1, with 7 bases fitting TRBD1. The CDR3 is 15 amino acids. CDR1 SGHTA and CDR2 FQGNSA come from the germline V gene. The V segment lost 4 bases and the J segment 2 bases; nucleotides outside the gene matches: 5. The DNA for the CDR3 is TGTGCCAGCAGCTCCCGACAGGGAACCTACAATGAGCAGTTCTTC. Its translation: CASSSRQGTYNEQFF.

V gene TRBV5-4 combines with J gene TRBJ2-3, with 13 nucleotides matching TRBD2. V trimming: 0 bases; J trimming: 5 bases; junction bases outside the gene matches: 3. Germline CDR1 and CDR2: SGHNT and YYREEE (reference sequence). The CDR3 has 16 amino acids. Written as DNA, the CDR3 is TGTGCCAGCAGCTTGGATGGACTAGCGGGAGTAGATACGCAGTATTTT. Encoded protein: CASSLDGLAGVDTQYF.

V usage is TRBV24-1 and J usage is TRBJ2-1; 8 nucleotides line up with TRBD2. The CDR3 is 14 amino acids. CDR1 KGHDR and CDR2 SFDVKD come from the germline V gene. V lost 9 bases to trimming and J lost 0 bases; unmatched junction nucleotides: 3. CDR3 DNA: TGTGCCACCCAGGCGGGGGGCTCCTACAATGAGCAGTTCTTC. Amino acids: CATQAGGSYNEQFF.

This sequence joins TRBV21-1 and TRBJ2-7; the table's TRBD2 call for D was not verified on the DNA. TRBV21-1 constitutes a pseudogene. The CDR3 sequence is 14 residues long. The CDR3 is CASQLWRPSYEQYF. The CDR3 DNA sequence: TGTGCCAGCCAACTCTGGCGGCCCTCCTACGAGCAGTACTTC.

The chain recombines TRBV5-1 with TRBJ2-2; TRBD2 might be the D (6 bases). Germline V gene data show CDR1 as SGHRS and CDR2 as YFSETQ. The CDR3 runs 14 residues. Deletions cut 5 bases from V and 5 bases from J, with 13 bases between. CDR3 sequence (DNA): TGCGCCAGCAGTAGACCTAGCGTAACCGGGGAGCTGTTTTTT. Translated, it gives CASSRPSVTGELFF.

This chain connects TRBV12-5 to TRBJ2-1, with TRBD2 as a possible D gene (5 bases). The CDR3 spans 13 residues. V lost 8 bases, J lost 0 bases, and 8 bases lay in between. The germline gives CDR1 LGHNT, CDR2 FRNRAP. The CDR3 region is CASSEGSYNEQFF. The CDR3 DNA reads TGTGCTAGTTCCGAGGGCTCCTACAATGAGCAGTTCTTC.

The chain employs TRBV10-1 and TRBJ2-5, with D hard to call. CDR1 is WNHNN, CDR2 SYGVQD, per germline (reference sequence). V gave up 6 bases and J gave up 0 bases, with 8 bases separating them. This CDR3 spans 13 amino acids. CDR3 in DNA: TGCGCCAGCAGCGAGACATACCAAGAGACCCAGTACTTC. Its translation: CASSETYQETQYF.

V and J are TRBV18 and TRBJ2-5; 7 positions agree with TRBD1. The CDR3 has 14 amino acids. V lost 6 bases to trimming and J lost 4 bases; unmatched junction nucleotides: 8. Germline V gene lookup returns CDR1 KGHSH and CDR2 LQKENI. In DNA form, the CDR3 reads TGTGCCAGCTCCCGGACAGGTGAACTAGAGACCCAGTACTTC. This codes for CASSRTGELETQYF.

The rearrangement uses TRBV23-1 and TRBJ2-7, with 13 bases that match TRBD2. TRBV23-1 is an ORF, with its function uncertain. The V segment lost 2 bases and the J segment 0 bases; nucleotides outside the gene matches: 10. The CDR3 length is 19 residues. CDR3 nucleotide sequence: TGCGCCAGCAGTCAACCTTGGCCGGGACTAGCGGGAAGCTCCTACGAGCAGTACTTC. Its protein is CASSQPWPGLAGSSYEQYF.

V usage is TRBV6-6 and J usage is TRBJ2-3, with 9 bases that match TRBD1. Per germline, CDR1 MNHNY and CDR2 SVGAGI (reference sequence). This CDR3 spans 15 amino acids. Trimming took 5 bases from V and 3 from J; bases not matched to a gene: 6. CDR3 nucleotide sequence: TGTGCCAGCAGTACCGGGACAGGGCGGACAGATACGCAGTATTTT. The encoded protein is CASSTGTGRTDTQYF.

This clone came up once. The chain is built from TRBV5-1 and TRBJ1-2, with 7 nucleotides matching TRBD1. This CDR3 is built from 13 residues. Trimming cost V 3 bases and J 6 bases; bases outside gene matches: 5. CDR1 and CDR2 from the germline V gene are SGHRS and YFSETQ. CDR3 DNA: TGCGCCAGCAGCTCGACAGGGTTCGATGGCTACACCTTC. It encodes CASSSTGFDGYTF.

The chain carries TRBV6-5 and TRBJ1-5; no reliable D call. CDR3 length: 13 amino acids. V lost 8 bases and J lost 4, with 12 bases in between. Germline V gene sequence: CDR1 MNHEY, CDR2 SVGAGI. CDR3 sequence: CASRGGINQPQHF. Here the CDR3 DNA reads TGTGCCAGCCGGGGAGGGATAAATCAGCCCCAGCATTTT.

The chain employs TRBV13 and TRBJ2-1; D call uncertain. Germline-derived CDR1 and CDR2 are PRHDT and FYEKMQ (reference sequence). Between the trimmed V and J ends, which lost 5 bases and 0 bases, there was a span of 8 bases. The CDR3 spans 14 residues. Here the CDR3 reads CASSPQDSYNEQFF. The CDR3 bases are TGTGCCAGCAGCCCCCAGGACTCCTACAATGAGCAGTTCTTC.